This record looks at one TCR beta chain sequence and its context. The sample is drawn from a study of blood T cell repertoires in COVID-19. On the study more broadly: COVID-19 samples collected from the United States, Italy and Spain covered acute and convalescent phases.

Libraries were prepared by immunoSEQ multiplex PCR; TCRdb keeps only in-frame clonotypes and omits some of them. The sample contains 55,000 to 75,000 clones, around 80% of which appear only once. V lost 11 bases and J 2 bases, leaving 15 bases between the germline ends. Germline-derived CDR1 and CDR2 are MNHEY and SVGAGI. This CDR3 is 13 amino acids long. The chain has TRBV6-5 and TRBJ1-2; a weak D match, TRBD1 (6 bases). The TCR sequence derives from a man older than 75 with acute or convalescent COVID-19. The sequencing input was peripheral blood. The CDR3 DNA sequence: TGTGCCTGCCAGAGGACAGCAAACTATGGCTACACCTTC. It specifies CACQRTANYGYTF.